A single sample gave rise to the 2 T cell receptor beta chains below, sequenced in a study of blood T cell repertoires in COVID-19. The data were produced by immunoSEQ multiplex PCR, yet TCRdb's version contains in-frame clones alone and is incomplete. The table has approximately 500,000 clones, around nine tenths seen once. Sequencing was performed on peripheral blood. The receptors originated from a woman in her forties or fifties with COVID-19, enrolled during active disease.

The chain uses TRBV6-5 and TRBJ1-2; the match to TRBD1 covers 10 bases. Germline CDR1 and CDR2: MNHEY and SVGAGI. After removal of 4 bases from V and 9 bases from J, the junction contained 8 bases not matched to a gene. This CDR3 is built from 14 residues. CDR3 sequence: CASSSPGQGSRYTF. The CDR3 DNA is TGTGCCAGCAGTTCCCCGGGACAGGGGAGTCGCTACACCTTC.

The genes are TRBV24-1 and TRBJ1-6; D possibly corresponds to TRBD1 (5 bases). Germline loops: CDR1 KGHDR, CDR2 SFDVKD. The V gene lost 4 bases and the J gene lost 7 bases, with 13 bases spanning the gap. There are 15 residues in the CDR3. CDR3 protein: CATSDSRVANSPLHF. In DNA, the CDR3 is TGTGCCACCAGTGACAGCAGGGTGGCGAATTCACCCCTCCACTTT.